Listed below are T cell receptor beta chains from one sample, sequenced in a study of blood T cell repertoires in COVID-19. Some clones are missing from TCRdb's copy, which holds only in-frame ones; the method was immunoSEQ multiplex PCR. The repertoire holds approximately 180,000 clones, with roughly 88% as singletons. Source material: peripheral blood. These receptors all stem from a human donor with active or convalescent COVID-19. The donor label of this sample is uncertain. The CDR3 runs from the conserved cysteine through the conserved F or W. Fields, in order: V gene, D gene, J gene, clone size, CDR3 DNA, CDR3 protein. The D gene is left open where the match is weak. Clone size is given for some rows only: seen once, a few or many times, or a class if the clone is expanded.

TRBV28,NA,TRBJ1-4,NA,TGTGCCAGCAGTGAAATGCAGGGCTATGAAAAACTGTTTTTT,CASSEMQGYEKLFF
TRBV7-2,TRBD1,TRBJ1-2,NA,TGTGCCAGCAGCCAAGAAGGCCGACAGGGGGCGCTTGGCTACACCTTC,CASSQEGRQGALGYTF
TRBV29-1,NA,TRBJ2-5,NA,TGCAGCGTCCGGAGCGAAGAGACCCAGTACTTC,CSVRSEETQYF
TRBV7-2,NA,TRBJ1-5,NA,TGTGCCAGCAGCCCCGCGAGGGTACGCAATCAGCCCCAGCATTTT,CASSPARVRNQPQHF
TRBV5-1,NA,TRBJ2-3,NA,TGCGCCAGCAGCTGGGGTAGCGATCTCTCAGATACGCAGTATTTT,CASSWGSDLSDTQYF
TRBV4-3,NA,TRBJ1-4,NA,TGCGCCAGCAGCCAAGAGTTAAACTCTGAAAAACTGTTTTTT,CASSQELNSEKLFF
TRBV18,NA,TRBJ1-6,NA,TGTGCCACCCGGGGGTTCTATAATTCACCCCTCCACTTT,CATRGFYNSPLHF
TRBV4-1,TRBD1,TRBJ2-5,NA,TGCGCCAGCAGCCAAGATCGGGGCCGGACAGGGGGGGAGACCCAGTACTTC,CASSQDRGRTGGETQYF
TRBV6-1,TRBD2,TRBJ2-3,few,TGTGCCAGCAGTGAAGCAGGGCTAGCGGCCACAGATACGCAGTATTTT,CASSEAGLAATDTQYF
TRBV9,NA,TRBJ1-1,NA,TGTGCCAGCAGCGCCGGTGGGCCCCCCGAAGCTTTCTTT,CASSAGGPPEAFF
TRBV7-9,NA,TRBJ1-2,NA,TGTGCCAGCGGCGGCGCATCAAACTATGGCTACACCTTC,CASGGASNYGYTF
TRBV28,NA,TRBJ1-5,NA,TGTGCCAGCAGTTTATACCAGGGTAACAATCAGCCCCAGCATTTT,CASSLYQGNNQPQHF
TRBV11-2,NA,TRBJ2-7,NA,TGTGCCAGCAGCTTAGACGCGGTCTACGAGCAGTACTTC,CASSLDAVYEQYF
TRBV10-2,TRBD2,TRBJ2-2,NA,TGCGCCAGCAGTGAGGTAGCGGGAGGGCGAACCGGGGAGCTGTTTTTT,CASSEVAGGRTGELFF
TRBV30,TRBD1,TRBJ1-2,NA,TGTGCCTGGACCAGGACAGGGGCCAACTATGGCTACACCTTC,CAWTRTGANYGYTF
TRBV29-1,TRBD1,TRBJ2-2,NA,TGCAGCGTGCTCCCGGCGGACAGGGGAAACACCGGGGAGCTGTTTTTT,CSVLPADRGNTGELFF
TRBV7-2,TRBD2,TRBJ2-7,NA,TGTGCCAGCGAGCTTCAGCGGGGGTACGAGCAGTACTTC,CASELQRGYEQYF
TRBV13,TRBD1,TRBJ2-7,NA,TGTGCCAGCAGCGAGCGACAGGGGTCCTACGAGCAGTACTTC,CASSERQGSYEQYF
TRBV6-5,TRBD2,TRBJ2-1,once,TGTGCCAGCAGCCCCGGCGGGAGAGCGCAGTTCTTC,CASSPGGRAQFF
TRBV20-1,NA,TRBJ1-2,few,TGCAGTGCTTCCAGCGCGCAGGGCTACACCTTC,CSASSAQGYTF
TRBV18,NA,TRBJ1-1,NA,TGTGCCAGCTCACCAGCAGGGATGAACACTGAAGCTTTCTTT,CASSPAGMNTEAFF
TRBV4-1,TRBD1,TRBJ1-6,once,TGCGCCAGCAGCCAAGACGGACAGGTCGAGAATTCACCCCTCCACTTT,CASSQDGQVENSPLHF
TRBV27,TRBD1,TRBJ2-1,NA,TGTGCCAGCAGTTTAACCGGGACAGGGCCGAACAATGAGCAGTTCTTC,CASSLTGTGPNNEQFF
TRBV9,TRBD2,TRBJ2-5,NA,TGTGCCAGCAGCGTAGGGACTAGCGGGGGTCTCCAAGAGACCCAGTACTTC,CASSVGTSGGLQETQYF
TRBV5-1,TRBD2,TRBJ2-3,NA,TGCGCCAGCAGCTTGGATGACAGAGCGGGATCGCAGTATTTT,CASSLDDRAGSQYF
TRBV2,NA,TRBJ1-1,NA,TGTGCCAGCATTGGGGGCAGTATGAACACTGAAGCTTTCTTT,CASIGGSMNTEAFF
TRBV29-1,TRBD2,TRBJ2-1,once,TGCAGCGTGCGAGCGGGAGGGCCCGGGGAGCAGTTCTTC,CSVRAGGPGEQFF
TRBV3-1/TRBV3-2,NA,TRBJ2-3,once,TGTGCCAGCAGCCAAGCTAGGTCAGATACGCAGTATTTT,CASSQARSDTQYF
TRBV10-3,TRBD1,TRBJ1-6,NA,TGTGCCATCAGCTACGGGACAGAACTTTCACCCCTCCACTTT,CAISYGTELSPLHF
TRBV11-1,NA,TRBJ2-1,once,TGTGCCAGCAGCTTGTATGCGAACAATGAGCAGTTCTTC,CASSLYANNEQFF
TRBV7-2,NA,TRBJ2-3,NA,TGTGCCAGCAGCTTAGCCGGGAAGGGTACAGATACGCAGTATTTT,CASSLAGKGTDTQYF
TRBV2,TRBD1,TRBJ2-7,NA,TGTGCCAGCATTCGGGACAGGGGTTCCTACGAGCAGTACTTC,CASIRDRGSYEQYF
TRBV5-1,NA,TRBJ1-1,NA,TGCGCCAGCAGCTTGAGCCGGGGGGACACTGAAGCTTTCTTT,CASSLSRGDTEAFF
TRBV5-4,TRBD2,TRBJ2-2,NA,TGTGCCAGCACCCCGACTAGCGGGAGTTTTAAGGAGCTGTTTTTT,CASTPTSGSFKELFF
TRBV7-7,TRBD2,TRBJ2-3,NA,TGTGCTAGCAGTCCCAGCGGGAGGATTTCAGATACGCAGTATTTT,CASSPSGRISDTQYF
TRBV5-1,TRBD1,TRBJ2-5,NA,TGCGCCAGCAGCTTGGAGGGGACAGGAGGAGAGACCCAGTACTTC,CASSLEGTGGETQYF
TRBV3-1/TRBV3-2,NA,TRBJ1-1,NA,TGTGCCAGCAGGGGGCCCACGGAGGCTTTCTTT,CASRGPTEAFF
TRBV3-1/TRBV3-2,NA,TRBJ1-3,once,TGTGCCAGCAGCCAAGCGGGGGCTGGAAACACCATATATTTT,CASSQAGAGNTIYF
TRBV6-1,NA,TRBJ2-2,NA,TGTGCCAGCACACAGGACGCGAACACCGGGGAGCTGTTTTTT,CASTQDANTGELFF
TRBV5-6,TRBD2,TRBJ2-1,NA,TGTGCCAGCAGCGACCCGGGACTAGCGGGAGTCCCGGTCTTC,CASSDPGLAGVPVF
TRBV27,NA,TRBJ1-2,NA,TGTGCCAGCAGTTTGAGGGGTAGGGGGAACTATGGCTACACCTTC,CASSLRGRGNYGYTF
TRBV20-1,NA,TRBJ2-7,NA,TGCAGCACGGTCCCTCGCCACGAGCAGTACTTC,CSTVPRHEQYF
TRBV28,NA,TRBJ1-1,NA,TGTGCCAGCAGTTTAAGTAATCCGCCTAGGGGAGCTTTCTTT,CASSLSNPPRGAFF
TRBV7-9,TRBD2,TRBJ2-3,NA,TGTGCCAGCAGCTACCTTCGCGGGAGGGGGGATACGCAGTATTTT,CASSYLRGRGDTQYF
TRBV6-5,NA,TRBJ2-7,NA,TGTGCCAGCACCCTAGGGGGAACCTACGAGCAGTACTTC,CASTLGGTYEQYF
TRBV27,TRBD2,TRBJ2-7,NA,TGTGCCAGCAGTTTAGGTCTAGCGGGAGCCTACGAGCAGTACTTC,CASSLGLAGAYEQYF
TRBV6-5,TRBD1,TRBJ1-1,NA,TGTGCCAGCTGCCAGGGGGCCGGCACTGAAGCTTTCTTT,CASCQGAGTEAFF
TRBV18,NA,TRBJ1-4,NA,TGTGCCAGCTCCCTACAGGGACCTGCAACTAATGAAAAACTGTTTTTT,CASSLQGPATNEKLFF
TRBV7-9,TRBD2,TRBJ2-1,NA,TGTGCCAGCAGCCTAACTAGCGGGGGGGCGGGTGAGCAGTTCTTC,CASSLTSGGAGEQFF
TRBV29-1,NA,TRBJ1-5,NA,TGCAGCGCCGTCTTGAGGCCCGGGGATAATCAGCCCCAGCATTTT,CSAVLRPGDNQPQHF
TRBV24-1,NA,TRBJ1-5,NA,TGTGCCACCAGTGCAGGGGTTCAGCCCCAGCATTTT,CATSAGVQPQHF
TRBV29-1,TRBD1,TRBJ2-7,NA,TGCAGCGTTGGGGGACAGTACCTCTACGAGCAGTACTTC,CSVGGQYLYEQYF
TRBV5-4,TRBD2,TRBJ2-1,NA,TGTGCCAGCAGCTCGGGACTAGCGGGAGGGACAGTTTTGCGGTTCTTC,CASSSGLAGGTVLRFF
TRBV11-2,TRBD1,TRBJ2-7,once,TGTGCCAGCAGCCTGTACAGGGGCTCCTACGAGCAGTACTTC,CASSLYRGSYEQYF
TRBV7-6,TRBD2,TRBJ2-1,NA,TGTGCCAGCAGCTTAGATGGGACTACAAACAATGAGCAGTTCTTC,CASSLDGTTNNEQFF
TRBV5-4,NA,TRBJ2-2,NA,TGTGCCAGCAGCTTGGCGAGGTCGGGGTATCGGACCGGGGAGCTGTTTTTT,CASSLARSGYRTGELFF
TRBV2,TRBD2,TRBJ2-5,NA,TGTGCCAGCAAGGCTAGCGGGGGGCGCCCAGAGACCCAGTACTTC,CASKASGGRPETQYF
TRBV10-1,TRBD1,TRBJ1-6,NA,TGCGCCAGCACAGACGACAGGGGCTATTCACCCCTCCACTTT,CASTDDRGYSPLHF
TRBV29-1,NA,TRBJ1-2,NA,TGCAGCGTTGAAGACCCAGGGGACTATGGCTACACCTTC,CSVEDPGDYGYTF
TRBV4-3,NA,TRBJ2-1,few,TGCGCCAGCAGCCAAGATTACGCGGATGAGCAGTTCTTC,CASSQDYADEQFF